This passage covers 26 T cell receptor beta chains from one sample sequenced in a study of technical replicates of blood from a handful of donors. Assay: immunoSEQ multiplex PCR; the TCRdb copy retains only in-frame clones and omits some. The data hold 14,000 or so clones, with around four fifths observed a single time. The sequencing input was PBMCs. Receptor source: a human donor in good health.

CDR3 region: CASSLEARVTEAFF. The CDR3 DNA sequence: TGCGCCAGCAGCTTGGAAGCCAGGGTGACTGAAGCTTTCTTT. The chain couples TRBV5-1 to TRBJ1-1; D possibly corresponds to TRBD1 (5 bases). This CDR3 has 14 residues. Germline loops: CDR1 SGHRS, CDR2 YFSETQ. Deletions cut 0 bases from V and 5 bases from J, with 11 bases between.

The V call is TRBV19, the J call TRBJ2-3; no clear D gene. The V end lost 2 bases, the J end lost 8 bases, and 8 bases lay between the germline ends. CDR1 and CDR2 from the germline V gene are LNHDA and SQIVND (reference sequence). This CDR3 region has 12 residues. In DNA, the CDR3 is TGTGCCAGTAGTATATCGTCCAGTACGCAGTATTTT. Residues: CASSISSSTQYF. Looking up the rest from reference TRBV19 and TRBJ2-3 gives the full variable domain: DGGITQSPKYLFRKEGQNVTLSCEQNLNHDAMYWYRQDPGQGLRLIYYSQIVNDFQKGDIAEGYSVSREKKESFPLTVTSAQKNPTAFYLCASSISSSTQYFGPGTRLTVL.

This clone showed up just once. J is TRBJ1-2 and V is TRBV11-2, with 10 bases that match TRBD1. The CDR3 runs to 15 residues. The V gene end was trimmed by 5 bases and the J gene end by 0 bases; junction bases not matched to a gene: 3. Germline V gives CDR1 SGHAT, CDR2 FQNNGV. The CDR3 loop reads CASSPGTGANYGYTF. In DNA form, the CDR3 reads TGTGCCAGCAGCCCCGGGACAGGGGCTAACTATGGCTACACCTTC.

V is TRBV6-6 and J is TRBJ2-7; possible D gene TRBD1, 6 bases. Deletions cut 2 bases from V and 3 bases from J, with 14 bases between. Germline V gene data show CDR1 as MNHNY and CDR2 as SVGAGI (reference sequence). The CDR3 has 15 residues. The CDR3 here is CASSYRTASFYEQYF. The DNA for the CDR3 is TGTGCCAGCAGTTACCGGACAGCATCATTCTACGAGCAGTACTTC.

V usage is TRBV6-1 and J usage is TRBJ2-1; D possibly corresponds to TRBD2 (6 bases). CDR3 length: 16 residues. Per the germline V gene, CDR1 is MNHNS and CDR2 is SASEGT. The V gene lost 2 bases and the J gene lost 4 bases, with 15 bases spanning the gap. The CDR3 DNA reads TGTGCCAGCAGTGAAACTGGAGGGGACCCTTACAATGAGCAGTTCTTC. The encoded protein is CASSETGGDPYNEQFF.

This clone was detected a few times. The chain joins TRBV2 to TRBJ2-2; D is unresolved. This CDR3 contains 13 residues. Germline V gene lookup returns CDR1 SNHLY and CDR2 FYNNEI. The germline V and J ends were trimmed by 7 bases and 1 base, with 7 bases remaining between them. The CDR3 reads CASMAENTGELFF. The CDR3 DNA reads TGTGCCAGCATGGCGGAGAACACCGGGGAGCTGTTTTTT. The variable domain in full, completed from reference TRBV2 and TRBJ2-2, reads EPEVTQTPSHQVTQMGQEVILRCVPISNHLYFYWYRQILGQKVEFLVSFYNNEISEKSEIFDDQFSVERPDGSNFTLKIRSTKLEDSAMYFCASMAENTGELFFGEGSRLTVL.

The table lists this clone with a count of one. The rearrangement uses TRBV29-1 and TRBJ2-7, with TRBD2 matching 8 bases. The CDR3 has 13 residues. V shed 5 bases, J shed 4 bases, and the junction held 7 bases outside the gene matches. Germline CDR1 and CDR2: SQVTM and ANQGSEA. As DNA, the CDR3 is TGCAGCGTTTCAGCGGGAGTAAGGTACGAGCAGTACTTC. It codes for CSVSAGVRYEQYF.

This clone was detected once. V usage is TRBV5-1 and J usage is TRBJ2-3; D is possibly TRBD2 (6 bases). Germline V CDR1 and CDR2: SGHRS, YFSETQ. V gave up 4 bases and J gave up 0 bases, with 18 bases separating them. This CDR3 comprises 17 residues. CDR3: CASSTARLGVSTDTQYF. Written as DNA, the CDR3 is TGCGCCAGCAGCACGGCACGACTAGGCGTTAGCACAGATACGCAGTATTTT.

The CDR3 loop reads CATSRDMPGGTGELFF. The CDR3 coding sequence is TGTGCCACCAGCAGAGATATGCCAGGTGGCACCGGGGAGCTGTTTTTT. The J gene is TRBJ2-2, the V gene TRBV15, with D unresolved. The V end was cut by 0 bases, the J end by 4 bases, with 12 bases between. Germline values: CDR1 LNHNV, CDR2 YYDKDF (reference sequence). CDR3 size: 16 residues.

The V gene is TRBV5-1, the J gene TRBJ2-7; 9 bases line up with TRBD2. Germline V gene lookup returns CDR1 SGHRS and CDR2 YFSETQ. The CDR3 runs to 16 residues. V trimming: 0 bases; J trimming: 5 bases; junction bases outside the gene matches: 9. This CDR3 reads CASSLEGGRALNEQYF. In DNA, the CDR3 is TGCGCCAGCAGCTTGGAGGGCGGGAGGGCCCTGAACGAGCAGTACTTC.

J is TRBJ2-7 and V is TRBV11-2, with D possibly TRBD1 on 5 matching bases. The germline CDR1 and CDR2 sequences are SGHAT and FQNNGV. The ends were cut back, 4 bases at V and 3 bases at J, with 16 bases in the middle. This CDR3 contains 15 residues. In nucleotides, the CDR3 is TGTGCCAGCAGCTCTCAACACGGAAGGGGCTACGAGCAGTACTTC. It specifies CASSSQHGRGYEQYF. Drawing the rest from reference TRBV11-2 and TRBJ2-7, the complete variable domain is EAGVAQSPRYKIIEKRQSVAFWCNPISGHATLYWYQQILGQGPKLLIQFQNNGVVDDSQLPKDRFSAERLKGVDSTLKIQPAKLEDSAVYLCASSSQHGRGYEQYFGPGTRLTVT.

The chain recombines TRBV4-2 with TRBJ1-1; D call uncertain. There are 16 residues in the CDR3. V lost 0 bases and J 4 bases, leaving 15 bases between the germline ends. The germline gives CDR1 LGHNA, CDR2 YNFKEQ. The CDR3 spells CASSQDRVLTGTEAFF. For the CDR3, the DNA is TGTGCCAGCAGCCAAGACCGAGTGTTGACGGGCACTGAAGCTTTCTTT.

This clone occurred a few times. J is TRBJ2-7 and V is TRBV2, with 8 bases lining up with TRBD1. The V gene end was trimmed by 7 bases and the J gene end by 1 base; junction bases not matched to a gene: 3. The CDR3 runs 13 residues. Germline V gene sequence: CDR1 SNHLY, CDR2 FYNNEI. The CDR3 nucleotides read TGTGCCAGCAACGGACAGGGTTCCTACGAGCAGTACTTC. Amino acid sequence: CASNGQGSYEQYF.

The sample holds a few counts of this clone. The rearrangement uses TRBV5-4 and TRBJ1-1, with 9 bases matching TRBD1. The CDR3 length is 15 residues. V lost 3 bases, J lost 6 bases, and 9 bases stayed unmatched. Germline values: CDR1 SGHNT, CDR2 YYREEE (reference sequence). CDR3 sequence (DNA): TGTGCCAGCAGCTCAGACGGGACAGGGTTCTCTGAAGCTTTCTTT. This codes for CASSSDGTGFSEAFF.

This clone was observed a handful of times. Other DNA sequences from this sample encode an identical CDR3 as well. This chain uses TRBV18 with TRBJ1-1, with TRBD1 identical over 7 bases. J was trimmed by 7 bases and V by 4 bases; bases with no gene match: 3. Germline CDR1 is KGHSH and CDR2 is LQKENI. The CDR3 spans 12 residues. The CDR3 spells CASSQGQNEAFF. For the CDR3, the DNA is TGTGCCAGCTCACAGGGACAGAATGAAGCTTTCTTT.

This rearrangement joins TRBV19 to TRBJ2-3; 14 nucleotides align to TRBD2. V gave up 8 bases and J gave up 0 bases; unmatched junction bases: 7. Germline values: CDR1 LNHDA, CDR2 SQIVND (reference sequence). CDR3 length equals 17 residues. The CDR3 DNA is TGTGCCAGTGCAGGACTAGCGGGAGGTACTAGCACAGATACGCAGTATTTT. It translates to CASAGLAGGTSTDTQYF.

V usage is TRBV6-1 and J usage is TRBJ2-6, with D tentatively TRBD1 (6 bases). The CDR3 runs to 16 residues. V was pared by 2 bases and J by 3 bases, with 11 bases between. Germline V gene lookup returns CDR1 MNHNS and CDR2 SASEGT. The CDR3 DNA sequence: TGTGCCAGCAGTGAACTAGGGGGAAGTGGGGCCAACGTCCTGACTTTC. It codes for CASSELGGSGANVLTF.

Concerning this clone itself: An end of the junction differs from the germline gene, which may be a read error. CDR3 DNA sequence: TGTGCTAGCAGCCAGAAGGGACAGGGGGGAACGGCCGCCTACAATGAGCAGTTCTTC. This sequence encodes CASSQKGQGGTAAYNEQFF. The chain combines TRBV7-6 with TRBJ2-1; 11 bases agree with TRBD1. The germline CDR1 and CDR2 sequences are SGHVS and FNYEAQ. CDR3 size: 19 residues.

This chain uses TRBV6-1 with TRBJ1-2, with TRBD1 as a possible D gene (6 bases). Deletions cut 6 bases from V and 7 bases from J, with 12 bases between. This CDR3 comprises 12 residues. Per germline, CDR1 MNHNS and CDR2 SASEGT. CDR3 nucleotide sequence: TGTGCCAGCAGCCTGACAGGCGGTGGCTACACCTTC. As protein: CASSLTGGGYTF.

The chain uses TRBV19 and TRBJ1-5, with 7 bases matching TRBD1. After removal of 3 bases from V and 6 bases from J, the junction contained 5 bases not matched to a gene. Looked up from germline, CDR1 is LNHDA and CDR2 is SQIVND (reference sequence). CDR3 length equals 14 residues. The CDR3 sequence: CASSIRQGGQPQHF. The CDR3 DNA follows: TGTGCCAGTAGTATTCGACAGGGAGGTCAGCCCCAGCATTTT.

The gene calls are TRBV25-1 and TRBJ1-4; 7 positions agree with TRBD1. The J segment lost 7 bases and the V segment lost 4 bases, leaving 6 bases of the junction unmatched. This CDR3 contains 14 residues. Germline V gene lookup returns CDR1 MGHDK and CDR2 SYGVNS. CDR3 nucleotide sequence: TGTGCCAGCAGTGGACCTTACAGGGGTGAAAAACTGTTTTTT. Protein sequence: CASSGPYRGEKLFF.

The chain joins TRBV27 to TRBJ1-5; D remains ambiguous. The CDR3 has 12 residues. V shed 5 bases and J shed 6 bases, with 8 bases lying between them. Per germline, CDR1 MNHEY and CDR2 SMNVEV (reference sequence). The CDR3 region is CASSLTGQPQHF. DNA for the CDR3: TGTGCCAGCAGTCTTACGGGTCAGCCCCAGCATTTT.

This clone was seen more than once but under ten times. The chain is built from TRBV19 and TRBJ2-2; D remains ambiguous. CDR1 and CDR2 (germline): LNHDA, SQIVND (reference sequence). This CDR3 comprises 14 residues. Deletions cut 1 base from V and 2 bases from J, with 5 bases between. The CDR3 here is CASSIGTNTGELFF. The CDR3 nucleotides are TGTGCCAGTAGTATAGGCACAAACACCGGGGAGCTGTTTTTT.

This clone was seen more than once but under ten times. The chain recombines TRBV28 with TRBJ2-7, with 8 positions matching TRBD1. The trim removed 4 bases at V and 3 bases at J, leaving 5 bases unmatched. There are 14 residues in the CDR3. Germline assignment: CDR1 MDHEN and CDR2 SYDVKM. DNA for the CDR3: TGTGCCAGCAGTTGGACAGGGATCAGCTACGAGCAGTACTTC. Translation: CASSWTGISYEQYF.

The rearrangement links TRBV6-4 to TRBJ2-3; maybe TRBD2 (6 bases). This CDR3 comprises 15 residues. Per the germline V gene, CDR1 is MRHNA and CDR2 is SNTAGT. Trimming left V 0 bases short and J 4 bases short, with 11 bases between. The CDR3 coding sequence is TGTGCCAGCAGTGACTCTACGGGAGTGGCAGATACGCAGTATTTT. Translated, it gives CASSDSTGVADTQYF.

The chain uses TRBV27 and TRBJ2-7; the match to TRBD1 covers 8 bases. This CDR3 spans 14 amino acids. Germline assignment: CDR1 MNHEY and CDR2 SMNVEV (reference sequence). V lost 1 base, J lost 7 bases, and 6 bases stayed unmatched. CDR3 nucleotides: TGTGCCAGCAGTTTATTGATTGGACAGGGAGAGCAGTACTTC. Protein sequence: CASSLLIGQGEQYF.